This note documents a single T cell receptor beta chain sequence. Its cognate antigen is unknown. V was trimmed by 4 bases and J by 3 bases, leaving 7 bases between them. Germline V gives CDR1 DFQATT, CDR2 SNEGSKA (reference sequence). This CDR3 spans 11 amino acids. The data stem from a study of T cell responses to AZD1222 COVID-19 vaccine. Using immunoSEQ multiplex PCR, the repertoire was profiled, and TCRdb retains in-frame clones only, with some absent. The sample holds about 100,000 clones; over 90% are singletons and the top ten take 1.5% to 2%. Findings of the study overall: In all cases, repertoires were sampled only after the peak T cell response. Baseline seropositives among AZD1222 recipients totaled only six or seven. Researchers report vaccine-associated CD4 TCRs spanning spike, with dominance at 160-218 and 743-854.

The receptor was isolated from an adult in good health. V and J are TRBV20-1 and TRBJ2-7; no definite D call. The source was peripheral blood, collected on day 0 of AZD1222 vaccination. CDR3 coding DNA: TGCAGTGCTACAGGTTACTACGAGCAGTACTTC. It is translated as CSATGYYEQYF.